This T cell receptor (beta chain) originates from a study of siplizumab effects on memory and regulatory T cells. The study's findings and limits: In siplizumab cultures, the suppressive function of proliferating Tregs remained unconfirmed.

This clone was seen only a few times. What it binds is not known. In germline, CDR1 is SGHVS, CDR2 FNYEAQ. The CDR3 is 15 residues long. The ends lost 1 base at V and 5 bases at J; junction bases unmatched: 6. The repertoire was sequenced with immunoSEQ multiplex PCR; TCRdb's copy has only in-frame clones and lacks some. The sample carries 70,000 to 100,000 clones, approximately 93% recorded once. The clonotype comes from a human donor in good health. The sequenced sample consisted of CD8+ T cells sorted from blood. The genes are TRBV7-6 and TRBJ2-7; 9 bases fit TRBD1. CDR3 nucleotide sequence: TGTGCCAGCAGCTTAGTAGGGACAGGGTACAACGAGCAGTACTTC. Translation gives CASSLVGTGYNEQYF.